A single sample is the source of the 18 T cell receptor beta chains below, sequenced in a study of cytomegalovirus exposure and HLA in healthy donors. Amplification used 60 Vbeta primers and 13 Jbeta primers. Sequencing used immunoSEQ multiplex PCR; TCRdb keeps in-frame clones, though not all of them. The sample has about 180,000 clones; approximately 88% are singletons. Sequencing used PBMCs. These receptors all come from a boy aged 2 to 10 in good health and CMV-seronegative.

CDR3 in amino acids: CASSESRVLGSGNTIYF. The CDR3 DNA is TGTGCCAGCAGCGAGAGCAGGGTTCTCGGCTCTGGAAACACCATATATTTT. The chain carries TRBV7-8 and TRBJ1-3; D might be TRBD1 (5 bases). The V gene's germline CDR1 is SGHVS and CDR2 FQNEAQ. Trimming removed 5 bases from V and 0 bases from J, with 17 bases in between. The CDR3 covers 17 residues.

The rearrangement joins TRBV28 to TRBJ1-5; TRBD1 might be the D (6 bases). Deletions cut 6 bases from V and 7 bases from J, with 19 bases between. CDR1 is MDHEN and CDR2 is SYDVKM in the germline V gene. This CDR3 spans 15 amino acids. CDR3 sequence: CASRLQGPVRQPQHF. CDR3 DNA: TGTGCCAGCAGGTTACAGGGTCCTGTGAGACAGCCCCAGCATTTT.

The chain employs TRBV5-1 and TRBJ2-5, with TRBD2 matching 11 bases. V lost 0 bases to trimming and J lost 4 bases; unmatched junction nucleotides: 8. Per the germline V gene, CDR1 is SGHRS and CDR2 is YFSETQ. The CDR3 contains 17 residues. CDR3 protein: CASSLAVAGGPGETQYF. The CDR3 bases are TGCGCCAGCAGCTTGGCAGTAGCGGGAGGGCCAGGAGAGACCCAGTACTTC.

The chain links TRBV28 to TRBJ1-2; 8 nucleotides line up with TRBD1. CDR1 MDHEN and CDR2 SYDVKM come from the germline V gene. This CDR3 has 14 residues. The junction had 7 bases not matched to a gene; V was cut back by 7 bases and J by 3 bases. CDR3 protein: CASTQGGGHYGYTF. CDR3 in DNA: TGTGCCAGCACACAGGGGGGGGGCCACTATGGCTACACCTTC.

J is TRBJ2-2 and V is TRBV11-3; D uncertain. Per germline, CDR1 SGHNT and CDR2 YENEEA. V was shortened by 5 bases and J by 2 bases, with 15 bases between the two germline ends. The CDR3 runs 16 residues. CDR3 in amino acids: CASSRGGNLNTGELFF. CDR3 bases: TGTGCCAGCAGCAGAGGTGGCAACCTAAACACCGGGGAGCTGTTTTTT.

This clone was detected only a few times. The chain employs TRBV7-8 and TRBJ1-5; no clear D gene. Trimming took 4 bases from V and 4 from J, leaving 11 bases between them. The CDR3 contains 14 residues. CDR1 is SGHVS and CDR2 is FQNEAQ in the germline V gene. CDR3 loop: CASSSDWTNQPQHF. The DNA for the CDR3 is TGTGCCAGCAGCTCTGACTGGACTAATCAGCCCCAGCATTTT.

The rearrangement links TRBV30 to TRBJ2-7; TRBD2 agrees at 10 bases. The CDR3 runs to 15 residues. Looked up from germline, CDR1 is GTSNPN and CDR2 is SVGIG (reference sequence). Germline trimming cut 2 bases from V and 4 bases from J; bases unmatched to any gene: 8. The CDR3 bases are TGTGCCTGGAGTCTGCTAGCGGGAGTTTCTTACGAGCAGTACTTC. It codes for CAWSLLAGVSYEQYF.

The J gene is TRBJ1-2, the V gene TRBV6-5; 8 bases line up with TRBD1. There are 15 residues in the CDR3. Trimming cost V 6 bases and J 5 bases; bases outside gene matches: 11. Germline V gene sequence: CDR1 MNHEY, CDR2 SVGAGI. CDR3 bases: TGTGCCAGCAGAAACCTTAAAACAGGGGGGTATGGCTACACCTTC. Translating it yields CASRNLKTGGYGYTF.

The V gene is TRBV10-3, the J gene TRBJ2-2; the match to TRBD1 covers 8 bases. Germline assignment: CDR1 ENHRY and CDR2 SYGVKD. V shed 4 bases and J 1 base; nucleotides not matched to a gene: 5. CDR3 size: 16 residues. The CDR3 nucleotides read TGTGCCATCAGTGGGATAGGGACAGGGAACACCGGGGAGCTGTTTTTT. Translation gives CAISGIGTGNTGELFF.

The V gene is TRBV5-1, the J gene TRBJ2-2; a possible D gene is TRBD2 (6 bases). This CDR3 spans 16 amino acids. Per germline, CDR1 SGHRS and CDR2 YFSETQ. Trimming removed 1 base at V and 0 bases at J, with 10 bases between. The CDR3 coding sequence is TGCGCCAGCAGCTTGTATCGGGGGACGAACACCGGGGAGCTGTTTTTT. This codes for CASSLYRGTNTGELFF.

The chain recombines TRBV6-6 with TRBJ2-7; a weak D match, TRBD2 (6 bases). The CDR3 contains 13 residues. CDR1 and CDR2 from the germline V gene are MNHNY and SVGAGI (reference sequence). V was shortened by 0 bases and J by 3 bases, with 6 bases between the two germline ends. In nucleotides, the CDR3 is TGTGCCAGCAGTTACTCGGAGGGCTACGAGCAGTACTTC. This sequence encodes CASSYSEGYEQYF.

The J gene is TRBJ1-4, the V gene TRBV11-1, with unresolved D. The CDR3 is 15 residues long. The germline CDR1 and CDR2 sequences are SGHAT and FQDESV (reference sequence). The V and J ends lost 5 bases and 8 bases respectively, with 18 bases between them. CDR3 in DNA: TGTGCCAGCAGCGTGGACGGGGTTGAAATAGAAAAACTGTTTTTT. It specifies CASSVDGVEIEKLFF.

V and J are TRBV6-5 and TRBJ2-7, with TRBD1 as a possible D gene (6 bases). CDR1 is MNHEY and CDR2 is SVGAGI in the germline V gene. Trimming removed 0 bases at V and 2 bases at J, with 8 bases between. The CDR3 loop spans 14 amino acids. In DNA form, the CDR3 reads TGTGCCAGCAGTTACTCCGGACAGACCTACGAGCAGTACTTC. Its translation: CASSYSGQTYEQYF.

The chain is built from TRBV6-6 and TRBJ1-2; 9 bases align to TRBD1. The CDR3 is made up of 16 amino acids. With V trimmed by 2 bases and J by 5 bases, 9 bases remained unmatched. Germline V CDR1 and CDR2: MNHNY, SVGAGI (reference sequence). DNA for the CDR3: TGTGCCAGCAGTTACACCCCTGGACAGGGGAGGTATGGCTACACCTTC. Its protein is CASSYTPGQGRYGYTF.

The chain employs TRBV5-1 and TRBJ1-4; no reliable D call. This CDR3 contains 17 residues. CDR1 is SGHRS and CDR2 is YFSETQ in the germline V gene. V gave up 4 bases and J gave up 0 bases, with 16 bases separating them. The CDR3 DNA follows: TGCGCCAGCAGCCAAAACGCCCAACAGTCAACTAATGAAAAACTGTTTTTT. Protein sequence: CASSQNAQQSTNEKLFF.

The chain joins TRBV4-2 to TRBJ2-2; D perhaps matches TRBD2 (6 bases). Trimming took off 0 bases at V and 2 bases at J, with 10 bases between the two ends. CDR1 is LGHNA and CDR2 is YNFKEQ in the germline V gene. CDR3 length equals 16 residues. CDR3 DNA sequence: TGTGCCAGCAGCCAAGATGCGGGGCTCAACACCGGGGAGCTGTTTTTT. It translates to CASSQDAGLNTGELFF.

The gene calls are TRBV28 and TRBJ1-1; TRBD1 aligns across 11 bases. Trimming took 3 bases from V and 5 from J; bases not matched to a gene: 8. CDR1 is MDHEN and CDR2 is SYDVKM in the germline V gene. This CDR3 spans 16 amino acids. CDR3 DNA: TGTGCCAGCAGTTTTGGACAGGGGGCAGCGGGGACTGAAGCTTTCTTT. Its protein product is CASSFGQGAAGTEAFF.

This chain links TRBV6-6 with TRBJ1-5, with TRBD1 as a possible D gene (6 bases). The CDR3 covers 15 residues. V lost 7 bases, J lost 0 bases, and 13 bases lay in between. Germline CDR1 and CDR2: MNHNY and SVGAGI (reference sequence). The CDR3 region has the DNA TGTGCCAGCATCTCCCAGGGGAATAGCAATCAGCCCCAGCATTTT. Translation: CASISQGNSNQPQHF.